Following are 13 T cell receptor beta chains from one sample sequenced in a study of blood T cells in healthy people across ages. The use of a sample-barcoded 5' primer and a J-beta primer mix characterized a second PCR of about 7 to 12 cycles. TCRdb re-called the 5' RACE reads through MiXCR, storing one row per CDR3 protein. This sample yields 850,000 to 1,000,000 distinct CDR3 sequences, of which under 50% are seen a single time; roughly an eighth belongs to the top ten. Source material: blood. These receptors all stem from a man under 40 in good health.

This clonotype has a count of ten or more. The chain is built from TRBV28 and TRBJ2-5; D is ambiguous. The germline V gene encodes CDR1 MDHEN and CDR2 SYDVKM. The CDR3 has 11 residues. The V end lost 6 bases, the J end lost 5 bases, and 7 bases lay between the germline ends. The CDR3: CASRGLETQYF. CDR3 sequence (DNA): TGTGCCAGCAGGGGGTTGGAGACCCAGTACTTC.

This clonotype was counted a few times. A much more abundant neighbour one base away suggests this may be a read error. CDR3 sequence: CASSDWGPNEQYF. CDR3 bases: TGTGCCAGCAGTGACTGGGGGCCCAATGAGCAGTACTTC. V is TRBV6-4 and J is TRBJ2-7; TRBD1 might be the D (6 bases). CDR3 size: 13 residues. Trimming pared 1 base from V and 7 bases from J, leaving 11 bases between. Per germline, CDR1 MRHNA and CDR2 SNTAGT.

The V gene is TRBV29-1, the J gene TRBJ2-3; 11 bases are shared with TRBD1. Trimming removed 7 bases from V and 6 bases from J; junction bases left unmatched: 6. The germline CDR1 and CDR2 sequences are SQVTM and ANQGSEA. The CDR3 runs 13 residues. CDR3 protein: CSGDRDRGDTQYF. The CDR3 nucleotides read TGCAGCGGGGACCGGGACAGGGGGGATACGCAGTATTTT.

On this clonotype itself: A clone one base away is much larger, so this may be a read error. Here the CDR3 reads CAIREQGTNYGCTF. The CDR3 DNA sequence: TGTGCCATCAGGGAACAGGGAACTAACTATGGCTGCACCTTC. The chain recombines TRBV10-3 with TRBJ1-2; D may be TRBD1 (6 bases). The CDR3 has 14 residues. The germline CDR1 and CDR2 sequences are ENHRY and SYGVKD.

The chain links TRBV12-3 or TRBV12-4 to TRBJ2-7, with TRBD1 matching over 10 bases. Trimming cost V 0 bases and J 0 bases; bases outside gene matches: 8. The CDR3 length is 18 residues. DNA of the CDR3: TGTGCCAGCAGTTTAGCGCTGGGACAGGGGCCCTCCTCCTACGAGCAGTACTTC. It specifies CASSLALGQGPSSYEQYF.

This clonotype was counted a few times. The chain combines TRBV6-2 or TRBV6-3 with TRBJ1-5; D is unclear. This CDR3 contains 14 residues. Trimming removed 5 bases from V and 5 bases from J, with 13 bases in between. Per germline, CDR1 MNHEY and CDR2 SVGEGT. In nucleotides, the CDR3 is TGTGCCAGCAGTCCGCGACGGGGTTATCAGCCCCAGCATTTT. Its translation: CASSPRRGYQPQHF.

This clonotype was found a few times. The chain is built from TRBV25-1 and TRBJ2-3; no clear D. V was clipped by 4 bases and J by 4 bases, with 9 bases between them. Germline-derived CDR1 and CDR2 are MGHDK and SYGVNS. CDR3 length: 13 residues. The CDR3 loop is CASSVRSPDTQYF. The CDR3 DNA sequence: TGTGCCAGCAGTGTCAGGAGTCCAGATACGCAGTATTTT.

CDR3 DNA: TGTGCTAGTGCTATTTCAGGCATCCCTACGAGGACCGGGGAGCTGTTTTTT. Translated: CASAISGIPTRTGELFF. The chain joins TRBV12-5 to TRBJ2-2; D remains unclear. The V end was cut by 7 bases, the J end by 5 bases, with 23 bases between. Germline CDR1 reads LGHNT; CDR2 reads FRNRAP. The CDR3 is 17 amino acids.

This clonotype appeared a few times. The rearrangement joins TRBV24-1 to TRBJ2-5, with 7 bases lining up with TRBD2. The J segment lost 7 bases and the V segment lost 4 bases, leaving 11 bases of the junction unmatched. The CDR3 contains 15 residues. Germline V gives CDR1 KGHDR, CDR2 SFDVKD. The chain's CDR3 is CATSDGTTERVTQYF. CDR3 DNA: TGTGCCACCAGTGACGGGACTACCGAGCGGGTGACCCAGTACTTC.

This clonotype was counted once. V is TRBV20-1 and J is TRBJ1-2; TRBD1 is a possible D gene (5 bases). The CDR3 has 16 residues. The V gene lost 0 bases and the J gene lost 3 bases, with 17 bases spanning the gap. Germline lookup yields CDR1 DFQATT and CDR2 SNEGSKA (reference sequence). Here the CDR3 reads CSARDPSRAPDYGYTF. The CDR3 region has the DNA TGCAGTGCTAGAGATCCCTCCAGGGCCCCTGACTATGGCTACACCTTC.

The chain couples TRBV6-5 to TRBJ1-2, with 7 bases lining up with TRBD1. This CDR3 spans 15 amino acids. The ends lost 0 bases at V and 3 bases at J; junction bases unmatched: 4. CDR1 and CDR2 (germline): MNHEY, SVGAGI. The CDR3 loop reads CASSYSRQGDYGYTF. The CDR3 coding sequence is TGTGCCAGCAGTTACTCGCGTCAGGGGGACTATGGCTACACCTTC.

The chain employs TRBV7-2 and TRBJ2-3, with 7 positions matching TRBD2. The CDR3 is made up of 13 amino acids. Trimming took 0 bases from V and 8 from J; bases not matched to a gene: 2. Germline values: CDR1 SGHTA, CDR2 FQGNSA. CDR3 nucleotide sequence: TGTGCCAGCAGCTTAGCCGAGCGGGGTACGCAGTATTTT. Translated: CASSLAERGTQYF.

The chain links TRBV20-1 to TRBJ2-1; D remains ambiguous. V was pared by 4 bases and J by 3 bases, with 13 bases between. The CDR3 is made up of 14 amino acids. The germline V gene encodes CDR1 DFQATT and CDR2 SNEGSKA (reference sequence). The CDR3 region is CSAKNQMGYNEQFF. Here the CDR3 DNA reads TGCAGTGCTAAGAATCAAATGGGCTACAATGAGCAGTTCTTC.